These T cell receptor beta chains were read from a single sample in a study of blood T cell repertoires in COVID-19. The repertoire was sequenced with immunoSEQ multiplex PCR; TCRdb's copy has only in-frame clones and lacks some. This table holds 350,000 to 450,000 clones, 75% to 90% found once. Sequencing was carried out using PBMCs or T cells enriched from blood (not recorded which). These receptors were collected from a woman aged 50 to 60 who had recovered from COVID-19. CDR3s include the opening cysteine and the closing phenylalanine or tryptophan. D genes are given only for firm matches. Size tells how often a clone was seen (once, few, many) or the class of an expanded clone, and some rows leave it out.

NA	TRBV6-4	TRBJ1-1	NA	TGTGCCAGCAGTGACTCACCCGGGAACACTGAAGCTTTCTTT	CASSDSPGNTEAFF
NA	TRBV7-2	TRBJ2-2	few	TGTGCCAGCAGCTCTCTACAGGGTTACACCGGGGAGCTGTTTTTT	CASSSLQGYTGELFF
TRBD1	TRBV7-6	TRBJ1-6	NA	TGTGCCAGCAGCTTGGACAGGGAACGCTCACCCCTCCACTTT	CASSLDRERSPLHF
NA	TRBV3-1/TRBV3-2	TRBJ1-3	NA	TGTGCCAGCAGCCAATTGGGCAGGGGAGACACCATATATTTT	CASSQLGRGDTIYF
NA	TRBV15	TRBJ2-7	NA	TGTGCCACCCAGGACGGACTAACATACGAGCAGTACTTC	CATQDGLTYEQYF
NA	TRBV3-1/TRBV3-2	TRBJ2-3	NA	TGTGCCAGCTCGGCGGTAGGCACAGATACGCAGTATTTT	CASSAVGTDTQYF
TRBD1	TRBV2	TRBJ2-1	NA	TGTGCCAGCAGTCGGGGACAGTTCAATGAGCAGTTCTTC	CASSRGQFNEQFF
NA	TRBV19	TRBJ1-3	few	TGTGCCAGTGCGACGGGTGTCGAGGGCACCATATATTTT	CASATGVEGTIYF
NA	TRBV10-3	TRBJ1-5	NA	TGTGCCATCAGCCCGACAGCTGCCAATCAGCCCCAGCATTTT	CAISPTAANQPQHF
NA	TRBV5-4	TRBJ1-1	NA	TGTGCCAGCAGCTTGGGGGCGAACACTGAAGCTTTCTTT	CASSLGANTEAFF
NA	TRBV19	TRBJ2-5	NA	TGTGCCAGTAGTGCAAGCGGCCTATGGGTTAGGGAGACCCAGTACTTC	CASSASGLWVRETQYF
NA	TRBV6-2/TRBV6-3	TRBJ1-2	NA	TGTGCCAGCAGTTACTCGACCGGGGTGAATGGCTACACCTTC	CASSYSTGVNGYTF
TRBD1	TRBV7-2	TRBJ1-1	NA	TGTGCCAGCAGCCGGGACAGGGTATCGGGGACTGAAGCTTTCTTT	CASSRDRVSGTEAFF
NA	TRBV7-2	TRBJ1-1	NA	TGTGCCAGCAGCAGCAGACAGGCGAACACTGAAGCTTTCTTT	CASSSRQANTEAFF
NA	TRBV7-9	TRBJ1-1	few	TGTGCCAGCAGCTTAGGAGCGAACACTGAAGCTTTCTTT	CASSLGANTEAFF
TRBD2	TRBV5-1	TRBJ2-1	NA	TGCGCCAGCAGCTTTCATTCCGGGACTAGCGGAGCTTTTTCCTACAATGAGCAGTTCTTC	CASSFHSGTSGAFSYNEQFF
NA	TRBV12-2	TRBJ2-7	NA	TGTGCAAGTCGCTCCACGGGGGGCGGGGGCGCCTGCTACGAGCAGTACTTC	CASRSTGGGGACYEQYF
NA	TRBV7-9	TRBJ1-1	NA	TGTGCCAGCAGCTTAGGCGGCACCTTGAACACTGAAGCTTTCTTT	CASSLGGTLNTEAFF
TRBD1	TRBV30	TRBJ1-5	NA	TGTGCCTGGGGGATCCAGGGGGCCAATCAGCCCCAGCATTTT	CAWGIQGANQPQHF
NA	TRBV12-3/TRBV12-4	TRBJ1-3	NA	TGTGCCAGCAGTACACAGGGAGGGTACACCATATATTTT	CASSTQGGYTIYF
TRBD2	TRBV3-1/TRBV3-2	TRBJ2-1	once	TGTGCCAGCAGCCAAACTAGCGTTGAGCAGTTCTTC	CASSQTSVEQFF
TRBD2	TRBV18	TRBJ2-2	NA	TGTGCCAGCTCACCTAGGACTAGCGGGGGCCGCACCGGGGAGCTGTTTTTT	CASSPRTSGGRTGELFF
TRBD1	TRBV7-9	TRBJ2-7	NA	TGTGCCAGCAGCCTCCGGGACAGGGGGCAAAGCTCGTACGAGCAGTACTTC	CASSLRDRGQSSYEQYF
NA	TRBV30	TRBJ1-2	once	TGTGCCTGGAGCACGGGGGGAGGAAACGGCTACACCTTC	CAWSTGGGNGYTF
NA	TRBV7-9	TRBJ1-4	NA	TGTGCCAGCAGCTTATCCCCGGCGGCAGGGGCTGAAAAACTGTTTTTT	CASSLSPAAGAEKLFF
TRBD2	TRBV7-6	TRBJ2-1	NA	TGTGCCAGCAGCTTAGCATCGCGGGGGGGCCCCGATGAGCAGTTCTTC	CASSLASRGGPDEQFF
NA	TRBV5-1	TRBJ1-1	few	TGCGCCAGCAGCTTGTATTCAGGGAGGGGGAGAACCACTGAAGCTTTCTTT	CASSLYSGRGRTTEAFF
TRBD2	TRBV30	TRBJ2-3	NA	TGTGCCTGGAGTTCTAGCGGGGGCTCCGGTTTTGGTACGCAGTATTTT	CAWSSSGGSGFGTQYF
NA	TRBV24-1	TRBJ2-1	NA	TGTGCCACCAGTGACCCAGGGTACGATGAGCAGTTCTTC	CATSDPGYDEQFF